Shown below are 32 T cell receptor beta chains from a single sample sequenced in a study of CD4 T cells in relation to SARS-CoV-2 and coronaviruses. The unexposed donors gave CD4+ T cells in about 2011-2018, prior to COVID-19. The cells were cultured for approximately 10 days before CD4+ T cells were isolated. The antigens for these receptors are not known. The assay was immunoSEQ multiplex PCR, and TCRdb's table has in-frame clones only and misses some. The sample lists tens of thousands of clones, approximately 80% occurring once. Sequenced sample: CD4+ T cells from PBMCs, cultured in vitro. All receptors come from a human donor in good health.

The V call is TRBV5-1, the J call TRBJ2-5; TRBD2 might be the D (6 bases). This CDR3 is 15 amino acids long. V was cut by 4 bases and J by 4 bases, with 17 bases left in between. Per the germline V gene, CDR1 is SGHRS and CDR2 is YFSETQ. The CDR3 DNA sequence: TGCGCCAGCAGCGCCCCGGGTGGGGGGAGAGAGACCCAGTACTTC. This gives the protein CASSAPGGGRETQYF.

The chain uses TRBV23-1 and TRBJ2-6; D call uncertain. TRBV23-1 is placed among ORFs of uncertain function. With 1 base removed from V and 4 bases from J, the gap between germline ends came to 8 bases. This CDR3 has 15 amino acids. The CDR3 reads CASSQLVAGANVLTF. The CDR3, as DNA: TGCGCCAGCAGTCAATTGGTAGCCGGGGCCAACGTCCTGACTTTC.

The chain uses TRBV5-1 and TRBJ2-7; D remains ambiguous. In germline, CDR1 is SGHRS, CDR2 YFSETQ. The CDR3 covers 12 residues. V lost 4 bases, J lost 5 bases, and 10 bases lay in between. The CDR3 is CASSRTRDEQYF. The CDR3 coding sequence is TGCGCCAGCAGCCGGACCCGGGACGAGCAGTACTTC.

V is TRBV7-2 and J is TRBJ1-3, with D possibly matching TRBD1 (5 bases). CDR1 is SGHTA and CDR2 is FQGNSA in the germline V gene. Trimming took off 5 bases at V and 4 bases at J, with 15 bases between the two ends. The CDR3 runs to 15 residues. The CDR3 here is CASSTSGLWGNTIYF. As DNA, the CDR3 is TGTGCCAGCAGCACCTCAGGGTTATGGGGAAACACCATATATTTT.

The chain joins TRBV10-3 to TRBJ2-3, with a tentative D call TRBD1 (7 bases). Germline V gene data show CDR1 as ENHRY and CDR2 as SYGVKD. Trimming removed 2 bases from V and 1 base from J, with 13 bases in between. The CDR3 sequence is 16 residues long. Here the CDR3 DNA reads TGTGCCATCAGTGAGGTTGGCAGGGGGGGCACAGATACGCAGTATTTT. Amino acid sequence: CAISEVGRGGTDTQYF.

The chain links TRBV6-4 to TRBJ2-7, with 10 bases aligning to TRBD2. V lost 8 bases to trimming and J lost 6 bases; unmatched junction nucleotides: 10. In germline, CDR1 is MRHNA, CDR2 SNTAGT. The CDR3 is made up of 14 amino acids. The CDR3 here is CASHAGTSVPEQYF. Here the CDR3 DNA reads TGTGCCAGCCACGCGGGGACTAGCGTTCCCGAGCAGTACTTC.

On this clone: The same CDR3 is also encoded by other DNA sequences in this sample. The rearrangement links TRBV18 to TRBJ2-3; D uncertain. The CDR3 is 13 amino acids. The V and J ends lost 3 bases and 4 bases respectively, with 8 bases between them. Looked up from germline, CDR1 is KGHSH and CDR2 is LQKENI. CDR3 protein: CASSPPLADTQYF. CDR3 bases: TGTGCCAGCTCACCCCCCCTGGCAGATACGCAGTATTTT.

This chain uses TRBV9 with TRBJ1-1; D is uncertain. Trimming took off 3 bases at V and 2 bases at J, with 11 bases between the two ends. Germline V gives CDR1 SGDLS, CDR2 YYNGEE. The CDR3 sequence is 14 residues long. CDR3 sequence (DNA): TGTGCCAGCAGCGCCCACGTGGGAAACACTGAAGCTTTCTTT. Amino acids: CASSAHVGNTEAFF.

The chain links TRBV11-2 to TRBJ2-5; 12 positions agree with TRBD2. The CDR3 length is 15 residues. Trimming cost V 5 bases and J 5 bases; bases outside gene matches: 6. CDR1 and CDR2 from the germline V gene are SGHAT and FQNNGV. In DNA form, the CDR3 reads TGTGCCAGCAGCCCCGTACTAGCGGGAGGCGAGACCCAGTACTTC. Translating it yields CASSPVLAGGETQYF.

In DNA form, the CDR3 reads TGTGCCAGCAGCAATCCACCAGTTTACGAGCAGTACTTC. Translated: CASSNPPVYEQYF. This chain uses TRBV7-2 with TRBJ2-7; no clear D. CDR3 length: 13 amino acids. V gave up 5 bases and J gave up 4 bases, with 12 bases separating them. Germline V gene data show CDR1 as SGHTA and CDR2 as FQGNSA.

This clone showed up just a few times. A junction boundary mismatches the germline segment, possibly from a read error. This chain uses TRBV4-1 with TRBJ1-4; D not resolved. This CDR3 is built from 15 residues. Per the germline V gene, CDR1 is MGHRA and CDR2 is YSYEKL. CDR3 DNA sequence: TGCGCCAGCAGCCAAGTGCAGCAAGAAATGAAAAAGCTGTTTTTT. As protein: CASSQVQQEMKKLFF.

This clone was seen more than once but under ten times. The J gene is TRBJ2-3, the V gene TRBV4-1; 9 positions match TRBD1. The CDR3 is 18 residues long. V was clipped by 4 bases and J by 2 bases; unmatched bases: 13. Germline V gives CDR1 MGHRA, CDR2 YSYEKL. The CDR3 DNA sequence: TGCGCCAGCAGCCCCCGCCCCACCGGGACAGGGACCACAGATACGCAGTATTTT. Encoded protein: CASSPRPTGTGTTDTQYF.

V usage is TRBV12-3 or TRBV12-4 and J usage is TRBJ1-1; D gene ambiguous. The CDR3 extends over 12 amino acids. V lost 3 bases, J lost 1 base, and 3 bases lay in between. CDR3 region: CASSFSNTEAFF. The CDR3 DNA reads TGTGCCAGCAGTTTTTCGAACACTGAAGCTTTCTTT.

The rearrangement uses TRBV7-3 and TRBJ2-3; TRBD1 might be the D (5 bases). This CDR3 is built from 12 residues. Germline assignment: CDR1 SGHTA and CDR2 FQGTGA. The V end was cut by 8 bases, the J end by 6 bases, with 12 bases between. CDR3 in amino acids: CASSDKGDTQYF. CDR3 in DNA: TGTGCCAGCTCGGACAAGGGGGATACGCAGTATTTT.

The chain combines TRBV6-4 with TRBJ2-2, with 9 bases fitting TRBD2. The CDR3 spans 15 residues. CDR1 is MRHNA and CDR2 is SNTAGT in the germline V gene. The V segment lost 5 bases and the J segment 2 bases; nucleotides outside the gene matches: 3. The CDR3 DNA reads as TGTGCCAGCAGTTCGACTAGCGGAAACACCGGGGAGCTGTTTTTT. Protein sequence: CASSSTSGNTGELFF.

The table lists this clone with a count of one. The chain has TRBV3-1 (or the pseudogene TRBV3-2) and TRBJ2-7, with TRBD1 matching 8 bases. J gave up 6 bases and V 1 base, and 5 bases lay outside the gene matches. Germline V gene data show CDR1 as LGHDT and CDR2 as YNNKEL (reference sequence). This CDR3 contains 14 residues. The CDR3 region is CASSQAYTGGEQYF. CDR3 DNA sequence: TGTGCCAGCAGCCAAGCCTACACAGGGGGCGAGCAGTACTTC.

This clone has only a few counts. The chain joins TRBV6-5 to TRBJ2-1, with D maybe TRBD2 (6 bases). The CDR3 contains 13 residues. Trimming shortened V by 0 bases and J by 14 bases, and 14 bases separated the two germline ends. The V gene's germline CDR1 is MNHEY and CDR2 SVGAGI. The CDR3 DNA reads as TGTGCCAGCAGTTACTCCCCGGGACTTCCAGAGTTCTTC. It is translated as CASSYSPGLPEFF.

The sample holds one count of this clone. The chain couples TRBV20-1 to TRBJ1-2; D gene unclear. V was shortened by 8 bases and J by 4 bases, with 11 bases between the two germline ends. The CDR3 sequence is 11 residues long. Germline CDR1 DFQATT, CDR2 SNEGSKA (reference sequence). The chain's CDR3 is CSNSRLYGYTF. For the CDR3, the DNA is TGCAGTAATTCACGACTCTATGGCTACACCTTC.

The V and J genes are TRBV2 and TRBJ2-3; 7 nucleotides line up with TRBD2. With V trimmed by 1 base and J by 6 bases, 4 bases remained unmatched. Germline CDR1 SNHLY, CDR2 FYNNEI. This CDR3 region has 14 residues. The chain's CDR3 is CASSEGLAGDTQYF. The CDR3 region has the DNA TGTGCCAGCAGTGAAGGACTAGCAGGGGATACGCAGTATTTT.

J is TRBJ2-3 and V is TRBV10-3; 11 bases fit TRBD2. CDR3 length: 14 residues. Trimming at V came to 10 bases and at J to 5 bases, leaving 8 bases not matched to a gene. Germline assignment: CDR1 ENHRY and CDR2 SYGVKD. The DNA for the CDR3 is TGTGCCACATTAGCGGGAGGGCCGGGAGATACGCAGTATTTT. Amino acid sequence: CATLAGGPGDTQYF.

Details on this clone: Other DNA sequences from this sample encode an identical CDR3 as well. The chain employs TRBV7-2 and TRBJ2-7; D is unresolved. This CDR3 is built from 14 residues. V lost 1 base, J lost 1 base, and 8 bases lay in between. The germline V gene encodes CDR1 SGHTA and CDR2 FQGNSA. The CDR3 protein is CASSLVQGSYEQYF. In nucleotides, the CDR3 is TGTGCCAGCAGCTTAGTCCAAGGTTCCTACGAGCAGTACTTC.

V usage is TRBV9 and J usage is TRBJ2-7, with D tentatively TRBD1 (6 bases). The germline V gene has CDR1 SGDLS and CDR2 YYNGEE. The CDR3 runs 14 residues. V was shortened by 2 bases and J by 2 bases, with 11 bases between the two germline ends. The CDR3 here is CASSVLDSPYEQYF. The CDR3 DNA follows: TGTGCCAGCAGCGTTTTGGACAGCCCCTACGAGCAGTACTTC. The full variable domain, its missing parts supplied by reference TRBV9 and TRBJ2-7, is DSGVTQTPKHLITATGQRVTLRCSPRSGDLSVYWYQQSLDQGLQFLIQYYNGEERAKGNILERFSAQQFPDLHSELNLSSLELGDSALYFCASSVLDSPYEQYFGPGTRLTVT.

Comments on this clone: One junction end disagrees with the germline gene, perhaps due to a read error. The chain carries TRBV7-2 and TRBJ2-1; 11 bases are shared with TRBD2. Germline CDR1 is SGHTA and CDR2 is FQGNSA. The CDR3 is 16 residues long. The CDR3 coding sequence is TGTGCCAGCAGCCTAGCGGGACTAGCGGACTACAATGAGCAGTTCTTC. Protein: CASSLAGLADYNEQFF.

J is TRBJ2-1 and V is TRBV6-2 or TRBV6-3, with 11 positions matching TRBD2. The CDR3 is made up of 17 amino acids. Germline-derived CDR1 and CDR2 are MNHEY and SVGEGT. After removal of 5 bases from V and 2 bases from J, the junction contained 8 bases not matched to a gene. The chain's CDR3 is CASSKHLAGGTYNEQFF. The CDR3 nucleotides read TGTGCCAGCAGTAAACATCTAGCGGGAGGAACCTACAATGAGCAGTTCTTC.

V usage is TRBV28 and J usage is TRBJ1-2; D not resolved. The CDR3 is 12 residues long. The V and J ends lost 4 bases and 1 base respectively, with 4 bases between them. Germline CDR1 MDHEN, CDR2 SYDVKM. CDR3 amino acids: CASSSSNYGYTF. CDR3 in DNA: TGTGCCAGCAGTTCCAGTAACTATGGCTACACCTTC.

This chain uses TRBV19 with TRBJ1-1; D is perhaps TRBD1 (5 bases). Trimming pared 8 bases from V and 1 base from J, leaving 14 bases between. The V gene's germline CDR1 is LNHDA and CDR2 SQIVND (reference sequence). The CDR3 is 14 residues long. CDR3 loop: CASLGTDKNTEAFF. CDR3 DNA: TGTGCCAGTTTGGGGACCGACAAGAACACTGAAGCTTTCTTT. The variable domain in full, with the rest retrieved from reference TRBV19 and TRBJ1-1, is DGGITQSPKYLFRKEGQNVTLSCEQNLNHDAMYWYRQDPGQGLRLIYYSQIVNDFQKGDIAEGYSVSREKKESFPLTVTSAQKNPTAFYLCASLGTDKNTEAFFGQGTRLTVV.

This clone was detected only once. V is TRBV29-1 and J is TRBJ1-1; no definite D call. This CDR3 is built from 14 residues. Germline-derived CDR1 and CDR2 are SQVTM and ANQGSEA. V was trimmed by 2 bases and J by 3 bases, leaving 13 bases between them. For the CDR3, the DNA is TGCAGCGTTGAACCCTCGGGCACTTACACTGAAGCTTTCTTT. This encodes CSVEPSGTYTEAFF.

This CDR3 is CASSSPRTFSSGNTIYF. The CDR3 nucleotides are TGTGCCAGCAGTTCCCCCCGGACTTTCAGCTCTGGAAACACCATATATTTT. This chain links TRBV28 with TRBJ1-3; D gene unclear. V lost 4 bases and J 0 bases, leaving 16 bases between the germline ends. The CDR3 runs to 17 residues. Germline V gene lookup returns CDR1 MDHEN and CDR2 SYDVKM. The complete variable domain, with remaining parts taken from reference TRBV28 and TRBJ1-3, reads DVKVTQSSRYLVKRTGEKVFLECVQDMDHENMFWYRQDPGLGLRLIYFSYDVKMKEKGDIPEGYSVSREKKERFSLILESASTNQTSMYLCASSSPRTFSSGNTIYFGEGSWLTVV.

The chain employs TRBV4-3 and TRBJ2-7; TRBD2 aligns across 10 bases. Germline values: CDR1 LGHNA, CDR2 YSLEER. V shed 0 bases, J shed 6 bases, and the junction held 11 bases outside the gene matches. The CDR3 loop spans 17 amino acids. CDR3 region: CASSQDGLAGAKGEQYF. CDR3 nucleotide sequence: TGCGCCAGCAGCCAAGACGGGCTAGCGGGAGCAAAGGGCGAGCAGTACTTC.

The rearrangement joins TRBV6-2 or TRBV6-3 to TRBJ1-2; possible D gene TRBD1, 5 bases. This CDR3 has 15 residues. The V end lost 5 bases, the J end lost 7 bases, and 20 bases lay between the germline ends. Germline V CDR1 and CDR2: MNHEY, SVGEGT. In DNA, the CDR3 is TGTGCCAGCAGTCCCTCGTGGGTTCCCGGGGCTGGCTACACCTTC. Protein product: CASSPSWVPGAGYTF.

In this sample, this clone turned up a few times. The chain couples TRBV3-1 (or the pseudogene TRBV3-2) to TRBJ2-1; D remains ambiguous. Trimming stripped 0 bases from V and 1 base from J, with 7 bases between. In germline, CDR1 is LGHDT, CDR2 YNNKEL (reference sequence). This CDR3 contains 15 residues. The DNA for the CDR3 is TGTGCCAGCAGCCAAGATATCGGGTCCTACAATGAGCAGTTCTTC. Its protein product is CASSQDIGSYNEQFF.

The V call is TRBV6-5, the J call TRBJ2-2; TRBD2 matches at 7 bases. Germline loops: CDR1 MNHEY, CDR2 SVGAGI. The CDR3 length is 14 residues. Trimming at V came to 8 bases and at J to 7 bases, leaving 10 bases not matched to a gene. For the CDR3, the DNA is TGTGCCAGCGGCCAGAGCGGGGTCCGCGGGGAGCTGTTTTTT. Protein sequence: CASGQSGVRGELFF.